The clone carrying this T cell receptor beta chain appeared a single time. This sample was taken from a study of shared clonotypes between healthy human individuals. V shed 8 bases and J 0 bases; nucleotides not matched to a gene: 7. The germline V gene encodes CDR1 SGHRS and CDR2 YFSETQ. The CDR3 length is 14 residues. The method was immunoSEQ multiplex PCR; TCRdb's version includes in-frame clones alone and lacks a portion of them. The sample shows a few hundred thousand clones, 97% of them seen only once. J is TRBJ2-5 and V is TRBV5-1; 7 bases are shared with TRBD1. This TCR was recovered from a woman under 40 in good health. Sequencing was performed on naive CD4+ T cells sorted from blood. As for subset: CD45RA+ positively selected. CDR3 in amino acids: CASRQGFDQETQYF. The CDR3 DNA sequence: TGCGCCAGTCGACAGGGTTTTGACCAAGAGACCCAGTACTTC.